These 9 T cell receptor beta chains share one sample of origin, sequenced in a study of post-analysis software for immune sequencing data. Points from the study as a whole: TRBV5-6, TRBV5-1 and TRBV20-1 were among several TRBV segments more frequent in patients than controls.

Their recognized antigens are unknown. TCR beta libraries were prepared from cDNA with unique molecular identifiers. TCRdb fed the PCR reads into MiXCR, producing one record per CDR3 protein. The sample has about 770,000 distinct CDR3 sequences; around 45% are singletons. The specimen was blood. These receptors all come from a girl between 5 and 17 years old with multiple sclerosis.

The V gene is TRBV27, the J gene TRBJ2-7; TRBD2 matches 7 bases. Germline lookup yields CDR1 MNHEY and CDR2 SMNVEV (reference sequence). The CDR3 covers 14 residues. V lost 1 base to trimming and J lost 7 bases; unmatched junction nucleotides: 7. The CDR3, as DNA: TGTGCCAGCAGTTTATTGGCGGGAGTTAGGGAGCAGTACTTC. It yields the protein CASSLLAGVREQYF.

This clonotype was counted a few times. This chain connects TRBV25-1 to TRBJ2-6; TRBD1 agrees at 9 bases. After removal of 6 bases from V and 4 bases from J, the junction contained 4 bases not matched to a gene. CDR3 length: 15 residues. CDR1 is MGHDK and CDR2 is SYGVNS in the germline V gene. CDR3 nucleotides: TGTGCCAGCAGCTGGACAGGGGCCGGGGCCAACGTCCTGACTTTC. Amino acid sequence: CASSWTGAGANVLTF.

This clonotype was picked up one time. J is TRBJ2-2 and V is TRBV5-1; TRBD1 is a possible D gene (5 bases). The CDR3 sequence is 12 residues long. The V end was cut by 4 bases, the J end by 7 bases, with 8 bases between. Germline CDR1 is SGHRS and CDR2 is YFSETQ. DNA of the CDR3: TGCGCCAGCAGCGAGCAGGGCGGGGAGCTGTTTTTT. Amino acids: CASSEQGGELFF.

This chain uses TRBV10-3 with TRBJ2-3, with a possible D match to TRBD2 (6 bases). CDR1 ENHRY and CDR2 SYGVKD come from the germline V gene. The ends were cut back, 6 bases at V and 5 bases at J, with 21 bases in the middle. The CDR3 runs 16 residues. The CDR3 DNA is TGTGCCATCAGCGTGGGACTCGTCAAAAACCTAGATACGCAGTATTTT. Its protein product is CAISVGLVKNLDTQYF.

The table lists this clonotype with a count of one. This CDR3 reads CASSQAATDTQYF. The CDR3 DNA is TGTGCCAGCAGCCAAGCGGCCACAGATACGCAGTATTTT. V and J are TRBV4-2 and TRBJ2-3, with D unresolved. From germline, CDR1 is LGHNA and CDR2 YNFKEQ. CDR3 length equals 13 residues. V lost 1 base and J lost 2, with 4 bases in between.

This clonotype was observed a few times. The chain couples TRBV15 to TRBJ2-3; D is unresolved. Trimming removed 0 bases from V and 4 bases from J, with 14 bases in between. Germline values: CDR1 LNHNV, CDR2 YYDKDF (reference sequence). The CDR3 is 16 amino acids. CDR3 DNA: TGTGCCACCAGCAGAGAGGCGAGGCCAACTTCAGATACGCAGTATTTT. Protein: CATSREARPTSDTQYF.

The V call is TRBV2, the J call TRBJ2-7; D uncertain. This CDR3 is built from 13 residues. V shed 6 bases and J shed 3 bases, with 12 bases lying between them. Germline values: CDR1 SNHLY, CDR2 FYNNEI. CDR3 region: CASRDLEVYEQYF. The CDR3, as DNA: TGTGCCAGCAGAGACCTAGAAGTCTACGAGCAGTACTTC.

The chain is built from TRBV4-2 and TRBJ2-1; TRBD2 agrees at 12 bases. The tail of the sequence fits TRBJ2-7 better, so the J call may be wrong. In germline, CDR1 is LGHNA, CDR2 YNFKEQ. This CDR3 has 17 amino acids. The CDR3 bases are TGTGCCAGCAGCCAAGATCAGACTAGCGGGAGCTTAAATGAGCAGTACTTC. Its protein is CASSQDQTSGSLNEQYF.

The J gene is TRBJ2-3, the V gene TRBV4-1; D remains ambiguous. CDR3 length equals 16 residues. Germline values: CDR1 MGHRA, CDR2 YSYEKL. V was trimmed by 0 bases and J by 2 bases, leaving 12 bases between them. CDR3 amino acids: CASSQDRQAVTDTQYF. The DNA for the CDR3 is TGCGCCAGCAGCCAAGATCGCCAGGCAGTCACAGATACGCAGTATTTT.